This T cell receptor beta chain originates from a study of blood T cell repertoires in COVID-19. Study background: Donors in the United States, Italy and Spain gave samples during acute or convalescent COVID-19. From T cells, B-cell-depleted T cells, or PBMCs came the material, which was cDNA or gDNA.

CDR1 and CDR2 from the germline V gene are SEHNR and FQNEAQ (reference sequence). The CDR3 has 16 residues. V shed 4 bases, J shed 6 bases, and the junction held 12 bases outside the gene matches. Authors' data handling: Reference gene primer amplification in the assay estimated nucleated cell counts. Method: immunoSEQ multiplex PCR; TCRdb's copy keeps in-frame clones and lacks some. The DNA was the basis for D and trimming; V, J and clone size are from that table. The sample holds 270,000 or so clones, more than 80% seen once. The receptor's source is a woman aged 25 to 39 with active or convalescent COVID-19. The gene calls are TRBV7-9 and TRBJ2-4, with 7 positions matching TRBD2. Sequenced material: peripheral blood. DNA for the CDR3: TGTGCCAGCAGCTCCTCACCGCGGGGCGGGGGAAACATTCAGTACTTC. Residues: CASSSSPRGGGNIQYF.